This passage covers 17 T cell receptor beta chains from one sample sequenced in a study of blood T cell repertoires in COVID-19. Profiled with immunoSEQ multiplex PCR; TCRdb holds only in-frame clones, not every one. The table records approximately 70,000 clones, 75% to 90% of them present only once. Sequencing was carried out using peripheral blood. The receptors here all came from a woman aged 80 or over with active COVID-19.

V is TRBV7-8 and J is TRBJ1-4; D gene unclear. The length of the CDR3 is 14 residues. The germline V and J ends were trimmed by 3 bases and 2 bases, with 7 bases remaining between them. Per the germline V gene, CDR1 is SGHVS and CDR2 is FQNEAQ. The CDR3 is CASSLEITNEKLFF. The DNA for the CDR3 is TGTGCCAGCAGCTTGGAGATTACTAATGAAAAACTGTTTTTT.

V usage is TRBV4-3 and J usage is TRBJ2-1; D uncertain. The V end lost 4 bases, the J end lost 5 bases, and 9 bases lay between the germline ends. The CDR3 is 13 residues long. Germline V gene lookup returns CDR1 LGHNA and CDR2 YSLEER. In DNA, the CDR3 is TGCGCCAGCAGCCGGCTCCAGGACAATGAGCAGTTCTTC. Protein: CASSRLQDNEQFF.

This chain joins TRBV6-5 and TRBJ1-5, with 10 bases identical to TRBD1. The CDR3 extends over 14 amino acids. Trimming removed 5 bases from V and 5 bases from J; junction bases left unmatched: 3. Germline CDR1 MNHEY, CDR2 SVGAGI. CDR3 in amino acids: CASSPGTGDQPQHF. The DNA of the CDR3 is TGTGCCAGCAGTCCCGGGACAGGGGATCAGCCCCAGCATTTT.

The chain is built from TRBV18 and TRBJ2-3, with 7 bases that match TRBD1. V shed 3 bases, J shed 5 bases, and the junction held 17 bases outside the gene matches. Germline V lookup: CDR1 KGHSH, CDR2 LQKENI. CDR3 length: 18 amino acids. The CDR3 sequence: CASSPAFRQGDLIDTQYF. Written as DNA, the CDR3 is TGTGCCAGCTCACCGGCATTCCGCCAGGGGGATCTTATAGATACGCAGTATTTT.

The V and J genes are TRBV28 and TRBJ1-2, with TRBD1 matching over 7 bases. V was pared by 11 bases and J by 0 bases, with 6 bases of the junction left unmatched. This CDR3 spans 13 amino acids. CDR1 is MDHEN, CDR2 SYDVKM, per germline. This CDR3 is CAGGTVSNYGYTF. CDR3 in DNA: TGTGCCGGCGGGACAGTATCTAACTATGGCTACACCTTC.

The rearrangement joins TRBV9 to TRBJ2-3; possibly TRBD1 for D (7 bases). CDR1 and CDR2 from the germline V gene are SGDLS and YYNGEE. V lost 4 bases, J lost 4 bases, and 19 bases lay in between. The CDR3 is 16 amino acids. CDR3 region: CASSSGGTAGPDTQYF. The CDR3 bases are TGTGCCAGCAGCTCAGGGGGGACAGCTGGGCCAGATACGCAGTATTTT.

The chain is built from TRBV5-1 and TRBJ2-3; D not resolved. There are 11 residues in the CDR3. The V end lost 5 bases, the J end lost 5 bases, and 6 bases lay between the germline ends. Germline values: CDR1 SGHRS, CDR2 YFSETQ. The CDR3 DNA follows: TGCGCCAGCAGTTTCGGAGATACGCAGTATTTT. Translating gives CASSFGDTQYF.

The chain uses TRBV5-1 and TRBJ2-3; D is unresolved. The CDR3 covers 14 residues. CDR1 and CDR2 (germline): SGHRS, YFSETQ. V was cut by 0 bases and J by 4 bases, with 9 bases left in between. CDR3 sequence: CASSLASSPDTQYF. For the CDR3, the DNA is TGCGCCAGCAGCTTGGCCTCCTCTCCAGATACGCAGTATTTT.

This clone was counted once. The chain recombines TRBV23-1 with TRBJ2-3; a possible D gene is TRBD1 (6 bases). TRBV23-1 is annotated as an ORF whose role is uncertain. The CDR3 totals 16 residues. Trimming pared 2 bases from V and 1 base from J, leaving 13 bases between. CDR3 DNA sequence: TGCGCCAGCAGTCAAACCAGGGGAAATTGCACAGATACGCAGTATTTT. Amino acids: CASSQTRGNCTDTQYF.

This clone has just a few counts. This rearrangement joins TRBV5-1 to TRBJ1-1; D is unresolved. The CDR3 has 15 residues. V lost 6 bases and J 3 bases, leaving 18 bases between the germline ends. Germline V CDR1 and CDR2: SGHRS, YFSETQ. The CDR3 DNA reads TGCGCCAGCAAAGTAGAGGTCGGGGTTTACACTGAAGCTTTCTTT. Amino acids: CASKVEVGVYTEAFF.

This clone was detected only once. V usage is TRBV27 and J usage is TRBJ2-1; maybe TRBD1 (6 bases). This CDR3 has 13 amino acids. Trimming pared 8 bases from V and 2 bases from J, leaving 10 bases between. Germline CDR1 reads MNHEY; CDR2 reads SMNVEV (reference sequence). The CDR3 coding sequence is TGTGCCAGCTACAGGGCCCCCTACAATGAGCAGTTCTTC. It codes for CASYRAPYNEQFF.

The chain carries TRBV28 and TRBJ1-1; D may be TRBD1 (6 bases). Trimming shortened V by 2 bases and J by 4 bases, and 14 bases separated the two germline ends. The CDR3 is 15 amino acids. Germline values: CDR1 MDHEN, CDR2 SYDVKM. The CDR3 bases are TGTGCCAGCAGTTTACACGGGGCGGGGGCCACTGAAGCTTTCTTT. This encodes CASSLHGAGATEAFF. The whole variable domain, remainder taken from reference TRBV28 and TRBJ1-1, is DVKVTQSSRYLVKRTGEKVFLECVQDMDHENMFWYRQDPGLGLRLIYFSYDVKMKEKGDIPEGYSVSREKKERFSLILESASTNQTSMYLCASSLHGAGATEAFFGQGTRLTVV.

This sequence joins TRBV18 and TRBJ2-1; a weak D match, TRBD2 (5 bases). CDR3 length: 14 amino acids. Between the trimmed V and J ends, which lost 3 bases and 8 bases, there was a span of 14 bases. Germline values: CDR1 KGHSH, CDR2 LQKENI. The CDR3 loop is CASSPPAGPDEQFF. CDR3 DNA: TGTGCCAGCTCACCCCCCGCGGGCCCCGATGAGCAGTTCTTC.

V usage is TRBV18 and J usage is TRBJ2-7, with 7 positions matching TRBD2. CDR3 length: 14 residues. From germline, CDR1 is KGHSH and CDR2 LQKENI. The J segment lost 5 bases and the V segment lost 1 base, leaving 5 bases of the junction unmatched. CDR3 sequence: CASSPRGGLDEQYF. CDR3 bases: TGTGCCAGCTCACCACGGGGAGGGCTGGACGAGCAGTACTTC. Drawing the rest from reference TRBV18 and TRBJ2-7, the complete variable domain is NAGVMQNPRHLVRRRGQEARLRCSPMKGHSHVYWYRQLPEEGLKFMVYLQKENIIDESGMPKERFSAEFPKEGPSILRIQQVVRGDSAAYFCASSPRGGLDEQYFGPGTRLTVT.

The chain employs TRBV12-3 or TRBV12-4 and TRBJ2-7; D call uncertain. This CDR3 is 12 amino acids long. V lost 1 base and J 2 bases, leaving 3 bases between the germline ends. Here the CDR3 DNA reads TGTGCCAGCAGTTTAGATACCTACGAGCAGTACTTC. As protein: CASSLDTYEQYF.

This chain links TRBV5-6 with TRBJ2-1; 12 bases match TRBD2. Trimming removed 0 bases from V and 4 bases from J; junction bases left unmatched: 2. The CDR3 is made up of 16 amino acids. Germline CDR1 SGHDT, CDR2 YYEEEE. CDR3 sequence reads: CASSLGLAGEYNEQFF. The CDR3 DNA reads TGTGCCAGCAGCTTGGGACTAGCGGGAGAGTACAATGAGCAGTTCTTC.

This clone has just one count. The chain carries TRBV4-1 and TRBJ2-5; 8 bases fit TRBD2. Trimming cost V 4 bases and J 0 bases; bases outside gene matches: 7. Germline CDR1 is MGHRA and CDR2 is YSYEKL. The CDR3 runs 16 residues. Here the CDR3 reads CASSLYYSGNQETQYF. The CDR3 DNA reads as TGCGCCAGCAGCCTCTATTATAGCGGGAACCAAGAGACCCAGTACTTC.